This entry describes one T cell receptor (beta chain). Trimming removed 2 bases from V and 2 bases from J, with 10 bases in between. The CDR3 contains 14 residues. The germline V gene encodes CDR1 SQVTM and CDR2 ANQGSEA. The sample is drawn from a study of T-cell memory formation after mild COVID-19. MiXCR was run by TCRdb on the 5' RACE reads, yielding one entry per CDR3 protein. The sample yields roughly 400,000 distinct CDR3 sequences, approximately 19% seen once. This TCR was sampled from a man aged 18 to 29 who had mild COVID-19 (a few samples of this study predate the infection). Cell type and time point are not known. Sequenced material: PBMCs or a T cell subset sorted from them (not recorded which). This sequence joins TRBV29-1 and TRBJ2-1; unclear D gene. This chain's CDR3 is CSVEKGGPYNEQFF. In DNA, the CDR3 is TGCAGCGTTGAAAAGGGCGGACCCTACAATGAGCAGTTCTTC.